The following is a TCR beta chain sequence with its context. This sample is part of a study of blood T cell repertoires in COVID-19. The participants were between about 18 and 89 years old and came from under 25 US areas. Clones were sequenced by immunoSEQ multiplex PCR, and TCRdb holds only the in-frame ones, with some missing. The sample holds about 200,000 clones, around 89% seen once. This CDR3 is built from 14 residues. The V gene's germline CDR1 is SGHTA and CDR2 FQGTGA. V was cut by 3 bases and J by 9 bases, with 12 bases left in between. V is TRBV7-3 and J is TRBJ1-6, with D unclear. The sequencing sample was made of PBMCs or T cells enriched from blood (not recorded which). The sequence came from a woman in her late teens or twenties who had recovered from COVID-19. The DNA for the CDR3 is TGTGCCAGCAGCTTTGGGTTGTCGGGTTCACCCCTCCACTTT. It codes for CASSFGLSGSPLHF.